The source of this T cell receptor (beta chain) is a study of T cell repertoires in cytomegalovirus infection. This clonotype was counted many times. TCRdb re-called the reads through MiXCR, storing one row per CDR3 protein. The sample holds some 300,000 distinct CDR3 sequences, 8% to 10% seen once. This TCR derives from a human donor in good health (CMV status not recorded). Some clones in this sample may be carry-over from other donors' samples. Sequencing input: PBMCs.

In nucleotides, the CDR3 is TGCAGTGCTAGAACTAGCGGGGGCAATGAGCAGTTCTTC. This gives the protein CSARTSGGNEQFF. The rearrangement uses TRBV20-1 and TRBJ2-1; TRBD2 agrees at 11 bases. In germline, CDR1 is DFQATT, CDR2 SNEGSKA (reference sequence). J lost 6 bases, V lost 2 bases, and 0 bases had no gene match. The CDR3 consists of 13 residues.